This is a list of T cell receptor beta chains from one sample in a study of T cells in Graves' hyperthyroidism and ophthalmopathy. Each CDR3 protein is one row after TCRdb ran MiXCR on the multiplex PCR reads. The table includes tens of thousands of distinct CDR3 sequences, 45% to 65% detected once. The sequencing sample was made of peripheral blood or thyroid tissue (not recorded which). Every receptor here comes from a man younger than 35 with Graves' hyperthyroidism. The CDR3 runs from the conserved cysteine through the conserved F or W. D genes are given only for firm matches. The size of a clone is reported for some rows only, either as once, few or many, or as a class for expanded clones.

CDR3,DNA,J,D,V,size
CASSVADNYGYTF,TGTGCCAGCAGTGTTGCGGACAACTATGGCTACACCTTC,TRBJ1-2,NA,TRBV6-1,many
CASSPGAYEQYF,TGTGCCAGCTCACCAGGGGCCTACGAGCAGTACTTC,TRBJ2-7,NA,TRBV18,many
CASSEWAGEGYTF,TGTGCCAGCAGTGAATGGGCGGGGGAAGGCTACACCTTC,TRBJ1-2,NA,TRBV2,NA
CSGARGTGDRETQYF,TGCAGCGGTGCCCGGGGGACAGGTGACCGGGAGACCCAGTACTTC,TRBJ2-5,TRBD1,TRBV29-1,NA
CASSVGTSAGTGELFF,TGCGCCAGCAGCGTTGGGACTAGCGCGGGCACCGGGGAGCTGTTTTTT,TRBJ2-2,TRBD2,TRBV10-2,NA
CATSRDIDEKLFF,TGTGCCACCAGCAGAGATATAGATGAAAAACTGTTTTTT,TRBJ1-4,NA,TRBV15,NA
CASNPAGGQKETQYF,TGTGCCAGCAACCCCGCGGGGGGACAAAAAGAGACCCAGTACTTC,TRBJ2-5,TRBD2,TRBV7-2,NA
CASTTAPYNEQFF,TGTGCCAGCACGACAGCTCCCTACAATGAGCAGTTCTTC,TRBJ2-1,NA,TRBV6-6,many
CASRHVGYSYEQYF,TGTGCCAGCAGGCACGTGGGGTATTCCTACGAGCAGTACTTC,TRBJ2-7,NA,TRBV2,NA
CASSFESAGEFYGYTF,TGTGCCAGCAGCTTTGAATCGGCAGGCGAATTCTATGGCTACACCTTC,TRBJ1-2,NA,TRBV7-6,many
CATSSLAGSVNTEAFF,TGTGCCACCAGCAGCTTGGCCGGGTCCGTGAACACTGAAGCTTTCTTT,TRBJ1-1,NA,TRBV15,NA
CASSFMSSGNTIYF,TGTGCCAGCAGCTTCATGAGCTCTGGAAACACCATATATTTT,TRBJ1-3,NA,TRBV7-2,many
CAISEQVETQYF,TGTGCCATCAGTGAGCAGGTTGAGACCCAGTACTTC,TRBJ2-5,NA,TRBV10-3,NA
CASSFRQGIRNTIYF,TGTGCCAGCAGTTTCCGACAGGGCATACGAAACACCATATATTTT,TRBJ1-3,TRBD1,TRBV7-3,NA
CAISEGWDTEAFF,TGTGCCATCAGTGAGGGATGGGACACTGAAGCTTTCTTT,TRBJ1-1,NA,TRBV10-3,many
CAISYGVGGRGDTQYF,TGTGCCATCAGTTATGGCGTGGGGGGCAGAGGAGATACGCAGTATTTT,TRBJ2-3,NA,TRBV10-3,many
CASSAKETQYFGPGNQPQHF,NA,TRBJ1-5,NA,TRBV9,NA
CASNQGGETQYF,TGTGCCAGCAACCAGGGGGGTGAGACCCAGTACTTC,TRBJ2-5,NA,TRBV14,few
CSASTGQGVTNEKLFF,TGCAGTGCTAGCACTGGACAGGGGGTGACTAATGAAAAACTGTTTTTT,TRBJ1-4,TRBD1,TRBV20-1,NA
CAISVDSYGYTF,TGTGCCATCAGCGTCGACAGCTATGGCTACACCTTC,TRBJ1-2,NA,TRBV10-3,NA
CASTDRGGSSGRGETQYF,TGCGCCAGCACAGACCGCGGGGGGTCTAGCGGGAGAGGCGAGACCCAGTACTTC,TRBJ2-5,TRBD2,TRBV10-1,many
CATSRDGGVRAFF,TGTGCCACCAGCAGAGATGGGGGGGTGCGAGCTTTCTTT,TRBJ1-1,NA,TRBV15,many
CASSYQQGQAEQYF,TGTGCCAGCAGTTACCAGCAGGGCCAGGCGGAGCAGTACTTC,TRBJ2-7,NA,TRBV6-5,many
CATSDRGGSYEQYF,TGTGCCACCAGTGATAGGGGCGGCTCCTACGAGCAGTACTTC,TRBJ2-7,NA,TRBV24-1,few
CASSQGTFAYNSPLHF,TGCGCCAGCAGCCAAGGGACTTTTGCTTATAATTCACCCCTCCACTTT,TRBJ1-6,NA,TRBV4-3,many
CASSPGTYTGEQYF,TGTGCCAGCAGTCCCGGGACCTACACGGGCGAGCAGTACTTC,TRBJ2-7,NA,TRBV28,many
CASSPGQGAGAQPQHF,TGTGCCAGCAGCCCTGGACAGGGGGCTGGGGCTCAGCCCCAGCATTTT,TRBJ1-5,TRBD1,TRBV27,NA
CSVETGLANTEAFF,TGCAGCGTTGAAACGGGTTTGGCGAACACTGAAGCTTTCTTT,TRBJ1-1,NA,TRBV29-1,few
CASSVGQGAGELFF,TGTGCCAGCAGCGTCGGACAGGGGGCAGGGGAGCTGTTTTTT,TRBJ2-2,TRBD1,TRBV9,NA
CASSVRGGGNTIYF,TGTGCCAGCAGTGTGAGAGGGGGTGGAAACACCATATATTTT,TRBJ1-3,NA,TRBV2,NA
CAGSEDHRGEAFF,TGTGCCGGCAGCGAAGACCACAGGGGGGAAGCTTTCTTT,TRBJ1-1,TRBD1,TRBV9,NA
CAWSLESEAFF,TGTGCCTGGAGTTTGGAATCTGAAGCTTTCTTT,TRBJ1-1,NA,TRBV30,many
CASSEEGRYGYTF,TGTGCCAGCAGTGAAGAGGGACGCTATGGCTACACCTTC,TRBJ1-2,NA,TRBV2,NA
CASSFRQFNYGYTF,TGTGCCAGCAGCTTCCGACAGTTTAACTATGGCTACACCTTC,TRBJ1-2,NA,TRBV11-2,many
CASSGSTGGAEQYF,TGTGCCAGCAGCGGATCCACAGGGGGCGCCGAGCAGTACTTC,TRBJ2-7,TRBD1,TRBV9,NA
CSAGLVPTGELFF,TGCAGTGCGGGACTAGTACCAACCGGGGAGCTGTTTTTT,TRBJ2-2,TRBD2,TRBV20-1,many
CSATGWWETQYF,TGCAGTGCGACAGGGTGGTGGGAGACCCAGTACTTC,TRBJ2-5,TRBD1,TRBV20-1,NA
CASRTQGANSPLHF,TGTGCCAGCAGAACGCAGGGGGCGAATTCACCCCTCCACTTT,TRBJ1-6,TRBD1,TRBV12-3/TRBV12-4,NA
CASSEGTGETQYF,TGTGCCAGCAGTGAAGGGACAGGGGAGACCCAGTACTTC,TRBJ2-5,TRBD1,TRBV2,NA
CASSLDRALYGYTF,TGTGCCAGCAGCTTAGACAGGGCCCTCTATGGCTACACCTTC,TRBJ1-2,NA,TRBV7-8,many
CAISESGGDYGYTF,TGTGCCATCAGTGAGTCCGGGGGTGACTATGGCTACACCTTC,TRBJ1-2,NA,TRBV10-3,NA
CSASPGFYEQYF,TGCAGTGCGAGCCCAGGGTTCTACGAGCAGTACTTC,TRBJ2-7,NA,TRBV20-1,many
CASSPASGPYEQYF,TGTGCCAGCTCACCTGCCAGCGGTCCCTACGAGCAGTACTTC,TRBJ2-7,NA,TRBV18,NA
CSARRGQRDQETQYF,TGCAGTGCCCGACGGGGGCAGAGGGACCAAGAGACCCAGTACTTC,TRBJ2-5,NA,TRBV20-1,NA
CAWTPRDKTYEQYF,TGTGCCTGGACCCCCCGGGACAAAACCTACGAGCAGTACTTC,TRBJ2-7,NA,TRBV7-8,NA
CASTKQRGEGYTF,TGTGCCAGCACCAAACAGAGGGGGGAAGGCTACACCTTC,TRBJ1-2,NA,TRBV10-3,once
CASSGARVYGYTF,TGTGCCAGCAGTGGGGCTCGGGTCTATGGCTACACCTTC,TRBJ1-2,NA,TRBV2,NA
CSARVWYRGEQYF,TGCAGTGCTAGAGTATGGTACAGGGGCGAGCAGTACTTC,TRBJ2-7,TRBD1,TRBV20-1,few
CASSLAEANNEKLFF,TGTGCCAGCAGCTTAGCAGAGGCTAATAATGAAAAACTGTTTTTT,TRBJ1-4,NA,TRBV7-8,NA
CSVRPGTANEKLFF,TGCAGCGTGAGGCCCGGGACAGCTAATGAAAAACTGTTTTTT,TRBJ1-4,TRBD1,TRBV29-1,NA
CASRKGDRDRENQPQHF,TGTGCCAGCAGAAAGGGGGACCGGGACAGAGAAAATCAGCCCCAGCATTTT,TRBJ1-5,TRBD1,TRBV6-2/TRBV6-3,NA
CASSTPVGLGDTQYF,TGTGCCAGTAGTACCCCGGTCGGACTCGGAGATACGCAGTATTTT,TRBJ2-3,NA,TRBV19,NA
CASSEYGDRYGYTF,TGTGCCAGCAGTGAATACGGGGACAGATATGGCTACACCTTC,TRBJ1-2,TRBD1,TRBV25-1,medium-sized
CASSSALGGYGYTF,TGTGCCAGCAGCTCTGCCCTAGGGGGCTATGGCTACACCTTC,TRBJ1-2,NA,TRBV7-2,few
CASSQGGSGANVLTF,TGCGCCAGCAGCCAAGGAGGGAGTGGGGCCAACGTCCTGACTTTC,TRBJ2-6,NA,TRBV4-1,NA
CASSYRDRGYEQYF,TGTGCCAGCAGCTACCGGGACAGGGGGTACGAGCAGTACTTC,TRBJ2-7,TRBD1,TRBV5-5,many
CASSVAPWYKQYF,TGTGCCAGCAGCGTAGCCCCGTGGTACAAGCAGTACTTC,TRBJ2-7,NA,TRBV9,NA
CASSPTIGESPYEQYF,TGTGCCAGCTCACCAACGATAGGTGAGTCGCCCTACGAGCAGTACTTC,TRBJ2-7,NA,TRBV18,NA
CSVLGARDTEAFF,TGCAGCGTTCTAGGGGCCCGGGACACTGAAGCTTTCTTT,TRBJ1-1,NA,TRBV29-1,NA
CSVGTGTTEETQYF,TGCAGCGTTGGAACCGGGACTACAGAAGAGACCCAGTACTTC,TRBJ2-5,TRBD2,TRBV29-1,NA